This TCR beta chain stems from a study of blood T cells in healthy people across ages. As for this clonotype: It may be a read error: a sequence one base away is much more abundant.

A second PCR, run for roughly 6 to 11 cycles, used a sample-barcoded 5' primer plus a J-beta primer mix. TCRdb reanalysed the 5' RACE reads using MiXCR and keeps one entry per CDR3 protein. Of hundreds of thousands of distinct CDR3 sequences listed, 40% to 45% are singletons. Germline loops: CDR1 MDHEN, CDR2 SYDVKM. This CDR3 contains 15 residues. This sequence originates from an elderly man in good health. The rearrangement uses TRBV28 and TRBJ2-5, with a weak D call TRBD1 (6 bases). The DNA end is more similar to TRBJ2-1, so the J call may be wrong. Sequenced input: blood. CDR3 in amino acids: CASSQPGQVQETQFF. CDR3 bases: TGTGCCAGCAGTCAGCCGGGACAAGTCCAAGAGACCCAGTTCTTC.